This TCR beta chain derives from a study of blood T cells in healthy people across ages. Study-wide results and limits: As naive T cell percentage varied, TCR beta diversity correlated strongly with it. Estimates drawn from one million T cells were deemed to understate diversity.

This clonotype was seen at least ten times. Antigen: not known. Per individual sample, total RNA of at least 6 micrograms was extracted. Primers used in a second PCR of roughly 6 to 11 cycles were a sample-barcoded 5' primer and a J-beta primer mix. A single record per CDR3 protein comes from TCRdb applying MiXCR to the 5' RACE reads. The table has roughly 730,000 distinct CDR3 sequences, around 50% seen once; the top ten hold roughly 24%. V dropped 5 bases and J dropped 2; count of bases not matched to a gene: 6. The CDR3 extends over 15 amino acids. Germline values: CDR1 SQVTM, CDR2 ANQGSEA. The clonotype comes from a man aged 40-49 years in good health. The chain carries TRBV29-1 and TRBJ1-5, with 10 bases fitting TRBD1. Sequencing used blood. The CDR3 loop reads CSVRTGTGGNQPQHF. The CDR3 nucleotides read TGCAGCGTTCGCACAGGGACAGGGGGCAATCAGCCCCAGCATTTT. The full variable domain, in which reference TRBV29-1 and TRBJ1-5 provide the parts outside the CDR3, is SAVISQKPSRDICQRGTSLTIQCQVDSQVTMMFWYRQQPGQSLTLIATANQGSEATYESGFVIDKFPISRPNLTFSTLTVSNMSPEDSSIYLCSVRTGTGGNQPQHFGDGTRLSIL.